The clone carrying this T cell receptor beta chain was seen ten or more times. The antigen is unknown. Library construction involved attaching unique molecular identifiers to individual cDNA molecules, which allowed quantitative, reproducible TCR counting. TCRdb itself ran the RACE reads through MiXCR, one entry per CDR3 protein. The sample consists of tens of thousands of distinct CDR3 sequences, more than 9.5% of them appearing once. Documented time point: patch test 2, 6 weeks after DPC sensitization. Stated treatment: therapeutic diphenylcyclopropenone sensitization with weekly scalp DPC. Patch tests were applied only after blood draws. Germline CDR1 SQVTM, CDR2 ANQGSEA. This CDR3 comprises 14 residues. V gave up 6 bases and J gave up 4 bases, with 13 bases separating them. This record comes from a study of human T cells and chemical hapten exposure. Findings and limits, study-wide: Significantly more large CDR3 similarity clusters were formed by expanded TCRs than by controls.

This clonotype was obtained from a man aged 40-55 years with alopecia areata. Some clones in this sample may be carry-over from other donors' samples. The sequenced sample was whole blood, obtained in connection with sensitization to the hapten diphenylcyclopropenone (DPC). The chain links TRBV29-1 to TRBJ2-6, with unresolved D. The CDR3 loop is CSVVIDAGANVLTF. DNA of the CDR3: TGCAGCGTAGTTATCGACGCGGGGGCCAACGTCCTGACTTTC.